This T cell receptor beta chain was identified in a study of a mutant IDH1 vaccine in newly diagnosed glioma. The CDR3 is 13 residues long. Germline V gives CDR1 SGHAT, CDR2 FQDESV (reference sequence). V lost 5 bases to trimming and J lost 9 bases, with 13 bases between them. Libraries were prepared by immunoSEQ multiplex PCR; TCRdb keeps only in-frame clonotypes and omits some of them. The sample yields about 66,000 clones, 74% seen once. Documented time point: week 35, safety follow-up. Topical imiquimod was applied with each vaccine dose, which held 300 ug of mutant IDH1 20-mer peptide. Concerning this clone itself: The antigen remains unidentified.

This chain joins TRBV11-1 and TRBJ2-2; D perhaps matches TRBD1 (6 bases). This TCR was sampled from a man in his fifties or sixties with glioma. The sequences come from PBMCs, collected from a glioma patient whose treatment included an IDH1 peptide vaccine. This CDR3 reads CASSIGGGRELFF. Here the CDR3 DNA reads TGTGCCAGCAGCATAGGTGGGGGCCGGGAGCTGTTTTTT.